Described below is a single T cell receptor (beta chain) sequence and its context. The clone's antigen remains unknown. The record has no base qualities; no much larger clone is one base away. The data derive from a study of blood T cell repertoires in COVID-19 (TCRdb year 2020). About the investigation overall: The collaborator samples originated in the United States, Italy and Spain and spanned the acute and convalescent phases of COVID-19. HLA class I and class II types, where available, came from metadata supplied by the sample provider rather than from assay-based typing. The material from the prospective study consisted of cDNA or gDNA derived from T cells, B-cell-depleted T cells, or PBMCs. A freely available public database, intended as a resource for researchers studying the immune response to SARS-CoV-2, is where the repertoires were released. Subjects who had been exposed to COVID-19, were actively infected with it, or had recovered from it provided the deeply sampled blood TCRbeta repertoires that made up the dataset. The samples were drawn from two sources: the first 160 participants of the ongoing ImmuneRACE study, and fewer than 1,500 subjects contributed by 6 global collaborators. The sample metadata nearly always contained a de-identified subject ID, COVID-19 status, age in years and sex.

Overall results and qualifications from the work: Clinical and demographic metadata were provided uncurated, with the amount varying by source and participant.

Collaborating institutions collected whole blood in K2EDTA tubes following their own protocols. Collaborator samples were shipped for TCRbeta analysis as frozen whole blood, isolated PBMCs, or DNA extracted from either sample type. TCRbeta CDR3 regions were amplified from genomic DNA using the immunoSEQ Assay, a bias-controlled multiplex PCR. In the authors' own workflow: The number of nucleated cells in each sample was estimated by amplification of reference gene primers within the assay. To quantify the absolute abundance of each unique TCRbeta CDR3 rearrangement, sequence reads were collapsed and filtered. For each sample, productive Simpson clonality was calculated as the square root of Simpson's diversity index across productive rearrangements. Not all clones reach the TCRdb copy of this immuneACCESS table, which keeps in-frame sequences only. Checked studies attribute under half of the gap to unresolved V genes and leave the rest unexplained. V, J and clone size were drawn from that table, and D and trimming were deduced from the DNA. This sample is represented by about 110,000 clones; over 65% of them were singletons. The ten largest clones capture over 3.5% of the sample.

This TCR was recovered from a woman aged 80 or over with acute or convalescent COVID-19. The sample was peripheral blood.

Here the CDR3 is given as CSAPGERERGNEQYF. The base sequence is TGCAGCGCACCAGGGGAGAGGGAAAGAGGGAACGAGCAGTACTTC. The rearrangement combines TRBV29-1 with TRBJ2-7; TRBD1 is a possible D gene, resting on 6 matching bases. V and J are truncated by 7 bases and 5 bases respectively, leaving an intervening sequence of 24 bases. From the germline V gene, CDR1 is SQVTM and CDR2 is ANQGSEA. The CDR3 covers 15 residues, taking in both the cysteine and the phenylalanine. Just CDR3 DNA is preserved here, 45 bases in frame from base 1.